This T cell receptor beta chain was identified in a study of vaccination effects on CD4 cells after COVID-19 (dated by TCRdb to between 2022 and 2023). About the study as a whole: Participants received two doses of either the BNT162b2 or the mRNA-1273 mRNA SARS-CoV-2 vaccine. Pre-vaccine samples from two convalescent patients were drawn 16 days and one week before the first dose, 142 and 148 days after COVID-19 diagnosis. In both COVID-19 convalescent patients and infection-naive vaccine recipients, the study compared SARS-CoV-2 spike-specific CD4+ TCR repertoires from before mRNA vaccination with those from after it. The full study included around ten COVID-19 convalescent patients and several SARS-CoV-2-naive healthy vaccine recipients. Cultures from other donors in the study were sequenced with the Oncomine TCR Beta short-read assay on an Illumina iSeq 100.

CDR1 and CDR2 (MNHEY, SVGAGI) derive from the germline V gene. Relative to germline, V is 11 bases shorter and J is 6 bases shorter, with 19 bases between their ends. The CDR3 goes from the cysteine to the phenylalanine over 13 residues. The retained sequence is limited to the CDR3, 39 bases, with the frame set at the first base. Here is what the overall study found, with its caveats: For convalescent patients, new clones induced by the vaccine made up most of the post-vaccine spike-reactive repertoire, and these new clones were largely distinct from the clones induced by infection. The study was limited by a small number of convalescent patients, and early post-infection timepoints were lacking. Clones induced by infection and clones induced by vaccination both contracted markedly at late timepoints after vaccination, which fits with T cell responses waning over time.

The ViraFEST assay stimulated PBMC with viral peptide pools and then used TCR sequencing to identify antigen-specific CD4+ T cell clonotypes by expansion. After around 11 days of culture, CD4+ T cells were isolated with the EasySep CD4+ T cell isolation kit. Convalescent patients had PCR-confirmed SARS-CoV-2 infection between March and December 2020, before Alpha, Beta and Delta variants emerged in the United States. Under 2.5 million PBMC per well were cultured with approximately 10 ug/ml peptides in IMDM containing 5% human AB serum, approximately 10 IU/ml IL-2 and gentamicin. Half of the culture medium was replaced with fresh IL-2-containing medium on days 3 and 7. Unless otherwise noted, each peptide stimulation condition was cultured in triplicate wells. PBMC were separated from whole blood using Ficoll-Paque Plus gradient centrifugation and were then either cryopreserved at -140C or used fresh. Overlapping peptide pools spanned the spike proteins of SARS-CoV-2 and the common cold coronaviruses HCoV-NL63, HCoV-OC43 and HCoV-229E. The QIAamp micro DNA kit was used to extract genomic DNA from the cultured CD4+ T cells.

Library prep was done by the immunoSEQ multiplex PCR assay. DNA from the cultured, isolated CD4+ T cells was subjected to TCR beta CDR3 sequencing. In the paper's pipeline: Non-productive TCR sequences were removed and reads were trimmed to the CDR3 region, keeping CDR3s of at least 7 amino acids. The MANAFEST web app was used to pick out antigen-specific clonotypes by comparing their expansion in peptide wells with that in reference cultures. For clones to be considered positive, expansion at FDR<0.05 versus reference and all other wells, an odds ratio above 5, and a frequency above 0.1% in two replicate wells were required. A clonotype was defined as cross-reactive if the clonotype was significantly expanded both in SARS-CoV-2 spike wells and in at least one common cold coronavirus spike condition. CDR3 similarity was assessed by Levenshtein distance with the stringdist R package, and unrooted trees were built with ape in R 3.6.1. In TCRdb, the immuneACCESS table is reduced to in-frame sequences with V and J assigned. These tables do not hold every clone; where another copy was compared, an unresolved V gene accounts for under half, and the others remain unexplained. The DNA gave D and trimming, while V, J and clone size come from that table. In all, the sample holds around 24,000 clones, and more than 70% of those were seen once. 16% of the sample comes from the top ten.

Comment on this clone: Its antigen specificity is not known. No base-level quality is on record; no much larger clone is a single base apart.

This receptor chain uses TRBV6-5 and TRBJ1-2; TRBD1 is perhaps the D gene, given 5 matching bases. The sequencing here drew on CD4+ T cells from PBMCs cultured with SARS-CoV-2 spike peptides, taken before COVID-19 vaccination. The cell subset or site label corresponds to: SARS-CoV-2 spike overlapping peptide pool stimulation. This TCR was sampled from a human donor who had a prior SARS-CoV-2 infection. The DNA sequence reads TGTGCCGTACGCTGGGGGGGATATAATGGCTACACCTTC. It codes for CAVRWGGYNGYTF.